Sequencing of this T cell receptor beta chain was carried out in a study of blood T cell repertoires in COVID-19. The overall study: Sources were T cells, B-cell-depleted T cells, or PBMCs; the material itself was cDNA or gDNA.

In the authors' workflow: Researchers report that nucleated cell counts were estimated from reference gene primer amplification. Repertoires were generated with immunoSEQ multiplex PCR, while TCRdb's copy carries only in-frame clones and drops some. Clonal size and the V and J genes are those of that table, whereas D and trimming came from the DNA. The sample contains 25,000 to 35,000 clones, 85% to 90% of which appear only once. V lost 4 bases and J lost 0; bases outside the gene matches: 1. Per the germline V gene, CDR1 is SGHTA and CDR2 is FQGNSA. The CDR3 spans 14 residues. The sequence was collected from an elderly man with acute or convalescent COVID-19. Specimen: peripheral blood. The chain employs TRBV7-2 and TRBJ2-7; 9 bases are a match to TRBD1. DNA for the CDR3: TGTGCCAGCAGCTCGGGACAGGGCTCCTACGAGCAGTACTTC. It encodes CASSSGQGSYEQYF.